This T cell receptor (beta chain) was captured by sequencing in a study of technical replicates of blood from several donors. Assay used: immunoSEQ multiplex PCR; TCRdb lists only in-frame clones, some missing. The sample includes some 57,000 clones, approximately 97% seen only once; the top ten take 0.15% to 0.25%. Sequences were obtained from T cells isolated from PBMCs. This receptor was taken from a human donor in good health.

The DNA for the CDR3 is TGTGCCAGCAGCCGAATTAGCGGGGGGGCCTACAATGAGCAGTTCTTC. Encoded protein: CASSRISGGAYNEQFF. The chain is built from TRBV11-2 and TRBJ2-1; 11 positions agree with TRBD2. Germline trimming cut 5 bases from V and 2 bases from J; bases unmatched to any gene: 5. Germline V gene data show CDR1 as SGHAT and CDR2 as FQNNGV. There are 16 residues in the CDR3.